This T cell receptor (beta chain) is drawn from a study of T-cell memory formation after mild COVID-19. Regarding the study as a whole: Researchers report contracting CD4+ clones mostly in CM and EM, with CD8+ clones in EMRA. Balance between CD4 and CD8 was seen in clones contracting day 15 to 85, and a CD4+ lean was seen in later expanders. The finding that pre-infection memory included some responding clones suggested that cross-reactive memory joined.

The trim removed 0 bases at V and 9 bases at J, leaving 11 bases unmatched. This CDR3 has 16 residues. Germline CDR1 and CDR2: SGHVS and FNYEAQ. This clonotype was counted between two and nine times. Its target is not known. TCR alpha and TCR beta cDNA libraries with sample barcodes and UMIs came from 5'RACE using constant-segment primers. TCRdb re-analysed the 5' RACE reads in MiXCR, keeping a single row per CDR3 protein. In the table there are around 200,000 distinct CDR3 sequences, around a fifth of which are singletons. The chain is built from TRBV7-6 and TRBJ2-1, with TRBD2 matching over 7 bases. Sequenced: PBMCs or a T cell subset sorted from them (not recorded which). The receptor comes from an adult woman who had mild COVID-19 (a few samples of this study predate the infection). Cell type and time point are not known. CDR3 coding DNA: TGTGCCAGCAGCTTAGCCGCGGGACTAATGACAAGTGAGCAGTTCTTC. It translates to CASSLAAGLMTSEQFF.